A selection of T cell receptor beta chains follows, all from one sample in a study of response to subunit inactivated influenza vaccine. MiXCR, run by TCRdb on the RT-PCR reads, gives a single entry per CDR3 protein. The sample holds roughly 760,000 distinct CDR3 sequences, about 20% seen once. The sequencing used PBMCs from blood, collected roughly 5 days after vaccination. Receptors were obtained from a man aged 45-65 years who received an inactivated influenza vaccine. The CDR3 runs from the conserved cysteine through the conserved F or W. The order of the fields is J gene, V gene, CDR3 length, D gene, clone size, CDR3 DNA, CDR3 protein. D genes are given only for firm matches. Only part of the rows carry a size: once, few, many, or a class if the clone is expanded.

j_gene: TRBJ2-3; v_gene: TRBV9; len: 12; d_gene: NA; abundance: few; CDR3nt: TGTGCCAGCAGCACACCTAGCGATACGCAGTATTTT; CDR3aa: CASSTPSDTQYF
j_gene: TRBJ2-5; v_gene: TRBV10-3; len: 16; d_gene: TRBD2; abundance: few; CDR3nt: TGTGCCAGCTCTCCTGAAAGCGGGGGAGTTAAAGAGACCCAGTACTTC; CDR3aa: CASSPESGGVKETQYF
j_gene: TRBJ2-3; v_gene: TRBV21-1; len: 16; d_gene: NA; abundance: many; CDR3nt: TGTGCCAGCACCACCCTAGATGATCATTACACAGATACGCAGTATTTT; CDR3aa: CASTTLDDHYTDTQYF
j_gene: TRBJ2-3; v_gene: TRBV7-2; len: 19; d_gene: TRBD2; abundance: NA; CDR3nt: TGTGCCAGCAGCTTAGCCGGGGTAGCGGGGTTACCTCTCACAGATACGCAGTATTTT; CDR3aa: CASSLAGVAGLPLTDTQYF
j_gene: TRBJ2-1; v_gene: TRBV5-5; len: 14; d_gene: NA; abundance: NA; CDR3nt: TGTGCCAGCAGCCTAAGACGGTCAAGGGATGAGCAGTTCTTC; CDR3aa: CASSLRRSRDEQFF
j_gene: TRBJ2-2; v_gene: TRBV20-1; len: 15; d_gene: TRBD1; abundance: NA; CDR3nt: TGCTGTGCTCAAGACAGGGGGTATCGAACCGGGGAGCTGTTTTTT; CDR3aa: CCAQDRGYRTGELFF
j_gene: TRBJ2-3; v_gene: TRBV5-1; len: 14; d_gene: NA; abundance: many; CDR3nt: TGCGCCAGCAGCGGCCAGTCAAGCACAGATACGCAGTATTTT; CDR3aa: CASSGQSSTDTQYF
j_gene: TRBJ1-1; v_gene: TRBV9; len: 14; d_gene: NA; abundance: few; CDR3nt: TGTGCCAGCAGCGTAAGTTGGGGGGACACTGAAGCTTTCTTT; CDR3aa: CASSVSWGDTEAFF
j_gene: TRBJ2-1; v_gene: TRBV20-1; len: 15; d_gene: TRBD2; abundance: many; CDR3nt: TGCAGTGCTACCCCTGCGAGCGGGAGGGATAATGAGCAGTTCTTC; CDR3aa: CSATPASGRDNEQFF
j_gene: TRBJ2-7; v_gene: TRBV7-2; len: 14; d_gene: NA; abundance: many; CDR3nt: TGTGCCAGCAGCTTAGGGGTAGGGCCCTACGAGCAGTACTTC; CDR3aa: CASSLGVGPYEQYF
j_gene: TRBJ2-7; v_gene: TRBV20-1; len: 13; d_gene: TRBD1; abundance: NA; CDR3nt: TGCAGTGCTACGGACAGGGGATCCCACGAGCAGTACTTC; CDR3aa: CSATDRGSHEQYF
j_gene: TRBJ2-3; v_gene: TRBV5-1; len: 14; d_gene: NA; abundance: NA; CDR3nt: TGCGCCAGCAGCATCGGGACTGGCACAGATACGCAGTATTTT; CDR3aa: CASSIGTGTDTQYF
j_gene: TRBJ2-1; v_gene: TRBV27; len: 15; d_gene: TRBD2; abundance: NA; CDR3nt: TGTGCCAGCAGTTTTTCTAGCGGGAGAATCAATGAGCAGTTCTTC; CDR3aa: CASSFSSGRINEQFF
j_gene: TRBJ1-5; v_gene: TRBV28; len: 17; d_gene: NA; abundance: once; CDR3nt: TGTGCCAGCAGCCCATACGCGTCGGGGAGACTGCTTAAACCCCAGCATTTT; CDR3aa: CASSPYASGRLLKPQHF
j_gene: TRBJ2-2; v_gene: TRBV20-1; len: 16; d_gene: TRBD1; abundance: few; CDR3nt: TGCAGTGCTAGAGATTGGGGACAGGGGGCCACCGGGGAGCTGTTTTTT; CDR3aa: CSARDWGQGATGELFF
j_gene: TRBJ2-5; v_gene: TRBV4-1; len: 15; d_gene: NA; abundance: few; CDR3nt: TGCGCCAGCAGCCAACGTCCGGGAACTCAAGAGACCCAGTACTTC; CDR3aa: CASSQRPGTQETQYF
j_gene: TRBJ2-2; v_gene: TRBV20-1; len: 16; d_gene: TRBD2; abundance: NA; CDR3nt: TGCAGTGCTATTAACGGAGCGGGAGGGCGATCCGGGGAGCTGTTTTTT; CDR3aa: CSAINGAGGRSGELFF
j_gene: TRBJ2-7; v_gene: TRBV4-3; len: 14; d_gene: NA; abundance: NA; CDR3nt: TGCGCCAGCAGCCAAGTAGGACAGATCTACGAGCAGTACTTC; CDR3aa: CASSQVGQIYEQYF
j_gene: TRBJ2-7; v_gene: TRBV5-5; len: 18; d_gene: TRBD2; abundance: few; CDR3nt: TGTGCCAGCAGCCCGGGACTAGCGGGAGGGTGGGGCTCCTACGAGCAGTACTTC; CDR3aa: CASSPGLAGGWGSYEQYF
j_gene: TRBJ2-5; v_gene: TRBV4-1; len: 16; d_gene: TRBD2; abundance: NA; CDR3nt: TGCGCCAGCAGCCACCCCGGGACTAACACCTGGGAGACCCAGTACTTC; CDR3aa: CASSHPGTNTWETQYF
j_gene: TRBJ2-1; v_gene: TRBV20-1; len: 15; d_gene: TRBD2; abundance: NA; CDR3nt: TGCAGTGCTTCCTTCCTAGCGGGAGGGCCCAATGAGCAGTTCTTC; CDR3aa: CSASFLAGGPNEQFF
j_gene: TRBJ2-5; v_gene: TRBV3-1; len: 14; d_gene: NA; abundance: few; CDR3nt: TGTGCCAGCAGCTGGAGCGGCAACCAAGAGACCCAGTACTTC; CDR3aa: CASSWSGNQETQYF
j_gene: TRBJ2-7; v_gene: TRBV9; len: 13; d_gene: NA; abundance: NA; CDR3nt: TGTGCCAGCAGCGTAGAAGGCTCCTACGAGCAGTACTTC; CDR3aa: CASSVEGSYEQYF
j_gene: TRBJ2-2; v_gene: TRBV12-3/TRBV12-4; len: 16; d_gene: NA; abundance: few; CDR3nt: TGTGCCAGCGGAGCGTCAGGGTGGGGGAACACCGGGGAGCTGTTTTTT; CDR3aa: CASGASGWGNTGELFF
j_gene: TRBJ2-7; v_gene: TRBV9; len: 14; d_gene: NA; abundance: NA; CDR3nt: TGTGCCAGCAGCGTAGACGGGACAACTTACGAGCAGTACTTC; CDR3aa: CASSVDGTTYEQYF
j_gene: TRBJ2-3; v_gene: TRBV28; len: 17; d_gene: TRBD2; abundance: NA; CDR3nt: TGTGCCAGCAGTTTAGTACTAGCGGGGGCCTTGGGAGATACGCAGTATTTT; CDR3aa: CASSLVLAGALGDTQYF
j_gene: TRBJ2-1; v_gene: TRBV28; len: 20; d_gene: TRBD2; abundance: few; CDR3nt: TGTGCCAGCAGTTTGTATTCTGTGGGACTAGCGGGAGTCCCCTACAATGAGCAGTTCTTC; CDR3aa: CASSLYSVGLAGVPYNEQFF
j_gene: TRBJ2-7; v_gene: TRBV12-3/TRBV12-4; len: 14; d_gene: NA; abundance: few; CDR3nt: TGTGCCAGCAGTTGGGGAGGAAAAGCCTACGAGCAGTACTTC; CDR3aa: CASSWGGKAYEQYF
j_gene: TRBJ2-1; v_gene: TRBV3-1; len: 14; d_gene: NA; abundance: NA; CDR3nt: TGTGCCAGCAGCCGGGGGGGCTTCTACAATGAGCAGTTCTTC; CDR3aa: CASSRGGFYNEQFF
j_gene: TRBJ1-2; v_gene: TRBV6-2/TRBV6-3; len: 10; d_gene: TRBD1; abundance: NA; CDR3nt: TGTGCCAGCAGTTGGGACAGGGAGCCCTTC; CDR3aa: CASSWDREPF
j_gene: TRBJ2-7; v_gene: TRBV19; len: 13; d_gene: TRBD1; abundance: NA; CDR3nt: TGTGCCAGTAGTTCCTACAGGGGGTTCGAGCAGTACTTC; CDR3aa: CASSSYRGFEQYF
j_gene: TRBJ1-2; v_gene: TRBV7-9; len: 13; d_gene: NA; abundance: NA; CDR3nt: TGTGCCAGCAGTTACCACGGTTCGGGTGGCTACACCTTC; CDR3aa: CASSYHGSGGYTF
j_gene: TRBJ2-4; v_gene: TRBV12-3/TRBV12-4; len: 16; d_gene: NA; abundance: NA; CDR3nt: TGTGCCAGCAGTTTTTGGGGGTCGTTAGCCAAAAACATTCAGTACTTC; CDR3aa: CASSFWGSLAKNIQYF
j_gene: TRBJ2-7; v_gene: TRBV20-1; len: 13; d_gene: NA; abundance: NA; CDR3nt: TGCAGTGCACGCGACGGCTCCCTATCCGAGCAGTACTTC; CDR3aa: CSARDGSLSEQYF
j_gene: TRBJ2-1; v_gene: TRBV29-1; len: 11; d_gene: NA; abundance: many; CDR3nt: TGCAGCGTTGGAAGAGTAAATGAGCAGTTCTTC; CDR3aa: CSVGRVNEQFF
j_gene: TRBJ2-7; v_gene: TRBV20-1; len: 14; d_gene: TRBD1; abundance: NA; CDR3nt: TGCAGTGCTAGAGAGGACAGGGGGTTAGGCGAGCAGTACTTC; CDR3aa: CSAREDRGLGEQYF
j_gene: TRBJ2-1; v_gene: TRBV20-1; len: 13; d_gene: NA; abundance: NA; CDR3nt: TGCAGTGCTTGTCAGGGACTTCTAAATGAGCAGTTCTTC; CDR3aa: CSACQGLLNEQFF
j_gene: TRBJ2-1; v_gene: TRBV20-1; len: 14; d_gene: TRBD1; abundance: many; CDR3nt: TGCAGTGCTAGTGACAGGGGGCGTATAAATGAGCAGTTCTTC; CDR3aa: CSASDRGRINEQFF